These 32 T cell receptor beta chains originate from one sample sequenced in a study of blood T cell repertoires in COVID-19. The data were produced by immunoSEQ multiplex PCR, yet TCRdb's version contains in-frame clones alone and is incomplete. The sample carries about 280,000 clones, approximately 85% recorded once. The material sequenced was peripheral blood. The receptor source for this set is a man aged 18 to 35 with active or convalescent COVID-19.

Here the CDR3 DNA reads TGCAGTGCTAGTGGCATTATAGATTCAGGGAGGGCAGATACGCAGTATTTT. This translates into CSASGIIDSGRADTQYF. This rearrangement joins TRBV20-1 to TRBJ2-3; TRBD2 matches at 7 bases. The CDR3 length is 17 residues. CDR1 is DFQATT, CDR2 SNEGSKA, per germline (reference sequence). With V trimmed by 3 bases and J by 4 bases, 16 bases remained unmatched.

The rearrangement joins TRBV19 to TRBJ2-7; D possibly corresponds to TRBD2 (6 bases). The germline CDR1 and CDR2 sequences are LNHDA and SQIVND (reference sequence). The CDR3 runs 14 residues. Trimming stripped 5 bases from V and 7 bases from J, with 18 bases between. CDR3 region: CASSRALRDLEQYF. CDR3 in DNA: TGTGCCAGTAGTCGGGCGTTGCGGGACCTGGAGCAGTACTTC.

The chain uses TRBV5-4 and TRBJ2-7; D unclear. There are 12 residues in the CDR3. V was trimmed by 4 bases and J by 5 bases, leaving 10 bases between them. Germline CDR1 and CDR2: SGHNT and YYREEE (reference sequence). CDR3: CASSHGWDEQYF. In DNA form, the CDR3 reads TGTGCCAGCAGCCACGGGTGGGACGAGCAGTACTTC. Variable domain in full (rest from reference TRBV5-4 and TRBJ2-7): ETGVTQSPTHLIKTRGQQVTLRCSSQSGHNTVSWYQQALGQGPQFIFQYYREEENGRGNFPPRFSGLQFPNYSSELNVNALELDDSALYLCASSHGWDEQYFGPGTRLTVT.

The CDR3 nucleotides are TGTGCCAGCAGTGAGGGACTAGCTTACGAGCAGTACTTC. This translates into CASSEGLAYEQYF. V and J are TRBV6-1 and TRBJ2-7, with 9 nucleotides matching TRBD2. The J segment lost 4 bases and the V segment lost 3 bases, leaving 1 base of the junction unmatched. From germline, CDR1 is MNHNS and CDR2 SASEGT. CDR3 length equals 13 residues.

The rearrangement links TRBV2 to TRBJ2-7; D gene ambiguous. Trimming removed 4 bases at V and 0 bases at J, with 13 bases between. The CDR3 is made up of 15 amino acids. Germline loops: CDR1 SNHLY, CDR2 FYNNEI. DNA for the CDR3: TGTGCCAGCAGTGTCTCCAGTATCTCCTCCTACGAGCAGTACTTC. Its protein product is CASSVSSISSYEQYF.

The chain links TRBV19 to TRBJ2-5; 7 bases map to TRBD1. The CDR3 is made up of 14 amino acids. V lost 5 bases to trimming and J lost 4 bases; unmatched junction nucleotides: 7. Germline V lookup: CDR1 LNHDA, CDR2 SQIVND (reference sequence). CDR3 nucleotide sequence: TGTGCCAGTAGTGTCGGGACAGTCCGAGAGACCCAGTACTTC. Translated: CASSVGTVRETQYF.

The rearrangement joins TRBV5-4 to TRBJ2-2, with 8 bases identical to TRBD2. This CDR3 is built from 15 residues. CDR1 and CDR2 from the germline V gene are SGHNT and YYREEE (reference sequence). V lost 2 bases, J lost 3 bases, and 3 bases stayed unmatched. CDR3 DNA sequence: TGTGCCAGCAGCTTCGGGGGGGGCTACACCGGGGAGCTGTTTTTT. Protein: CASSFGGGYTGELFF. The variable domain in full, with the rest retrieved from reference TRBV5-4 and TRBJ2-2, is ETGVTQSPTHLIKTRGQQVTLRCSSQSGHNTVSWYQQALGQGPQFIFQYYREEENGRGNFPPRFSGLQFPNYSSELNVNALELDDSALYLCASSFGGGYTGELFFGEGSRLTVL.

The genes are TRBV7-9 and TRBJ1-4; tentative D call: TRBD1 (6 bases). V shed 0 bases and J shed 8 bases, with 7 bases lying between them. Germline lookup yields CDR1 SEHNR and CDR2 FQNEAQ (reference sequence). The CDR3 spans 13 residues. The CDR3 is CASSLAGTEKLFF. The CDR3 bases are TGTGCCAGCAGCTTAGCCGGGACAGAAAAACTGTTTTTT.

This chain's CDR3 is CASSEALRTGGDNYGYTF. CDR3 nucleotide sequence: TGTGCCAGCAGTGAAGCGCTTCGGACAGGGGGTGATAACTATGGCTACACCTTC. The chain combines TRBV2 with TRBJ1-2; 10 nucleotides match TRBD1. V lost 0 bases to trimming and J lost 1 base; unmatched junction nucleotides: 8. The germline gives CDR1 SNHLY, CDR2 FYNNEI. The CDR3 covers 18 residues.

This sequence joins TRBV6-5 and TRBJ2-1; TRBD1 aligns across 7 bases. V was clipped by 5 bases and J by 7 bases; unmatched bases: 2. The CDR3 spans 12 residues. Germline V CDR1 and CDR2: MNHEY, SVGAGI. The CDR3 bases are TGTGCCAGCAGTACGACAGGGAATGAGCAGTTCTTC. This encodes CASSTTGNEQFF.

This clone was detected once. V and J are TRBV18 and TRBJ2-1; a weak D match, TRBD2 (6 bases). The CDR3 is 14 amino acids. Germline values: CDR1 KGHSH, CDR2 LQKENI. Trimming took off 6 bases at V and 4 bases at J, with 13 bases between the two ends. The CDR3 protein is CASSPGLQYNEQFF. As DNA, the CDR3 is TGTGCCAGCTCGCCGGGACTTCAGTACAATGAGCAGTTCTTC.

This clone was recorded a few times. The CDR3 reads CASSPNGGGETQYF. The CDR3 nucleotides are TGTGCCAGCTCACCAAACGGGGGAGGGGAGACCCAGTACTTC. The chain joins TRBV18 to TRBJ2-5, with 7 bases aligning to TRBD2. Looked up from germline, CDR1 is KGHSH and CDR2 is LQKENI. Germline trimming cut 2 bases from V and 5 bases from J; bases unmatched to any gene: 5. The CDR3 sequence is 14 residues long.

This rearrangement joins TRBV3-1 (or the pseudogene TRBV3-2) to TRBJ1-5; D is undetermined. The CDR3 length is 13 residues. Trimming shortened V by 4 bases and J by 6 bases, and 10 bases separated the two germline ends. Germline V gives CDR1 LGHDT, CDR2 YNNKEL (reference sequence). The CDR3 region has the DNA TGTGCCAGCAGCCCGACGGCGGGTCAGCCCCAGCATTTT. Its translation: CASSPTAGQPQHF.

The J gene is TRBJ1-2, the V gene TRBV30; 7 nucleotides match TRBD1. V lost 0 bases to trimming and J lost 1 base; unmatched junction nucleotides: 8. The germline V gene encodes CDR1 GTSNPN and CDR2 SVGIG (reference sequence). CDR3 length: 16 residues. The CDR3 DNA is TGTGCCTGGAGTGTATTGGGACAGCCCTTTAACTATGGCTACACCTTC. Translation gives CAWSVLGQPFNYGYTF.

CDR3 DNA: TGCGCCAGCAGCTTGGCCCAGGGGGAACAAGAGACCCAGTACTTC. Protein sequence: CASSLAQGEQETQYF. The V call is TRBV5-1, the J call TRBJ2-5; TRBD1 agrees at 7 bases. The CDR3 has 15 residues. The V gene's germline CDR1 is SGHRS and CDR2 YFSETQ. The V and J ends lost 0 bases and 2 bases, in that order; junction bases with no gene match: 4.

The CDR3 DNA sequence: TGTGCCAGCAGCCGGGGAGGTTCCACTGAAGCTTTCTTT. It translates to CASSRGGSTEAFF. The chain couples TRBV5-4 to TRBJ1-1; no clear D. V lost 4 bases, J lost 4 bases, and 11 bases lay in between. The germline V gene encodes CDR1 SGHNT and CDR2 YYREEE (reference sequence). The CDR3 sequence is 13 residues long. The variable domain in full, with the rest retrieved from reference TRBV5-4 and TRBJ1-1, is ETGVTQSPTHLIKTRGQQVTLRCSSQSGHNTVSWYQQALGQGPQFIFQYYREEENGRGNFPPRFSGLQFPNYSSELNVNALELDDSALYLCASSRGGSTEAFFGQGTRLTVV.

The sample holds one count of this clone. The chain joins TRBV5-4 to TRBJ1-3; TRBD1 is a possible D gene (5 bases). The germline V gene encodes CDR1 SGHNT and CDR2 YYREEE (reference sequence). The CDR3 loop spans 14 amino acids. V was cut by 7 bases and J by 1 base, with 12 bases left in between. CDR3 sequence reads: CASGFGGSGNTIYF. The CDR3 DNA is TGTGCCAGCGGTTTTGGGGGGTCTGGAAACACCATATATTTT.

CDR3 bases: TGTGCCAGCAGTCGCGAAACAGGGTCAGATACGCAGTATTTT. This gives the protein CASSRETGSDTQYF. The J gene is TRBJ2-3, the V gene TRBV6-5, with D possibly matching TRBD1 (6 bases). This CDR3 is built from 14 residues. Germline CDR1 is MNHEY and CDR2 is SVGAGI. V lost 5 bases to trimming and J lost 4 bases, with 13 bases between them.

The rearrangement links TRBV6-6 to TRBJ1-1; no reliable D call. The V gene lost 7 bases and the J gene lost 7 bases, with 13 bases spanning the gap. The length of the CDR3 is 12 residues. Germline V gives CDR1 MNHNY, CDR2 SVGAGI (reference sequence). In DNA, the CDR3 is TGTGCCAGCACCTACGGGGATCTTGAAGCTTTCTTT. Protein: CASTYGDLEAFF.

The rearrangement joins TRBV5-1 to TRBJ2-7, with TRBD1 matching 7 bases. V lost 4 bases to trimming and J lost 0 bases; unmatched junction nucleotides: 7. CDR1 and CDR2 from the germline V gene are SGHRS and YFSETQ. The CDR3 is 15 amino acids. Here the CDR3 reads CASSHDRESSYEQYF. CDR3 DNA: TGCGCCAGCAGCCACGACAGGGAGAGCTCCTACGAGCAGTACTTC. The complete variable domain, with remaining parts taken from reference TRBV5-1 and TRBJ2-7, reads KAGVTQTPRYLIKTRGQQVTLSCSPISGHRSVSWYQQTPGQGLQFLFEYFSETQRNKGNFPGRFSGRQFSNSRSEMNVSTLELGDSALYLCASSHDRESSYEQYFGPGTRLTVT.

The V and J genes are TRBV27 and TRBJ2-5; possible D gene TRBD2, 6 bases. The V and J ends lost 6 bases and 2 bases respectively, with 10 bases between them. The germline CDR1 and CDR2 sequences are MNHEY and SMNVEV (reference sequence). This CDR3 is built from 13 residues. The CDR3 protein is CASSYGGQETQYF. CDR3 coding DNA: TGTGCCAGCAGCTATGGGGGGCAAGAGACCCAGTACTTC.

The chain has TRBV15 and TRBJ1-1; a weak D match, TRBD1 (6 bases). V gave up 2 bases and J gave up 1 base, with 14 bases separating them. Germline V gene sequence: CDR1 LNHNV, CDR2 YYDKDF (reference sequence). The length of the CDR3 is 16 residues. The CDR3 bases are TGTGCCACCAGCAGAAGACCCAGGGGCCCGAACACTGAAGCTTTCTTT. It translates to CATSRRPRGPNTEAFF.

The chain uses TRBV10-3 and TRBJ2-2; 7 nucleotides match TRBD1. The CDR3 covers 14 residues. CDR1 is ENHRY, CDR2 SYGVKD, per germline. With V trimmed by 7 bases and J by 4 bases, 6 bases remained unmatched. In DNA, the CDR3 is TGTGCCATCACCCGGGACAGCCTCACCGGGGAGCTGTTTTTT. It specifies CAITRDSLTGELFF.

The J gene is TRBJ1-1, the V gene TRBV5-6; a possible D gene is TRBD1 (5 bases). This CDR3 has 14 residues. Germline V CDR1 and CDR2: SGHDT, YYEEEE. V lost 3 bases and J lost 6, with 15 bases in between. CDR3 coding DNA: TGTGCCAGCAGCTCGGGCGGAGGGGTGGCTGAAGCTTTCTTT. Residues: CASSSGGGVAEAFF. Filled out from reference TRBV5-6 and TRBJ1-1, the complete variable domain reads DAGVTQSPTHLIKTRGQQVTLRCSPKSGHDTVSWYQQALGQGPQFIFQYYEEEERQRGNFPDRFSGHQFPNYSSELNVNALLLGDSALYLCASSSGGGVAEAFFGQGTRLTVV.

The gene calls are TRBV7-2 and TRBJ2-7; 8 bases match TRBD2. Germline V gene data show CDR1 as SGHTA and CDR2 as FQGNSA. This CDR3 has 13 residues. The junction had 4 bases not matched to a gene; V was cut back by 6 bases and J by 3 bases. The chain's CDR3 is CASRSGGGYEQYF. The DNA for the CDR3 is TGTGCCAGCAGATCCGGGGGGGGCTACGAGCAGTACTTC.

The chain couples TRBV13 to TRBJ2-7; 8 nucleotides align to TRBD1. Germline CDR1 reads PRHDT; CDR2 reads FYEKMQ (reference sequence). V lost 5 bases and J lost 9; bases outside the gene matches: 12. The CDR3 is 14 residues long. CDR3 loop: CASSLRRGRLGQYF. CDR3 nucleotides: TGTGCCAGCAGCCTGCGCAGGGGGCGCCTAGGGCAGTACTTC.

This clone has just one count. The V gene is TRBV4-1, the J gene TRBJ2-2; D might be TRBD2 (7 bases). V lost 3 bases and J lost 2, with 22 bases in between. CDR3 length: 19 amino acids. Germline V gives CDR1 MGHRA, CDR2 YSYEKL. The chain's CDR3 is CASSHAIRGGPRNTGELFF. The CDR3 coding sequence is TGCGCCAGCAGCCACGCAATTAGGGGGGGACCACGAAACACCGGGGAGCTGTTTTTT.

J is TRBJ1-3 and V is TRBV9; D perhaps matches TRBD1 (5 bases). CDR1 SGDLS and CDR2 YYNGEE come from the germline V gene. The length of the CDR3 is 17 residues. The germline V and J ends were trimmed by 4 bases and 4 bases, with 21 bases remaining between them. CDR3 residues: CASSPTGGASSGNTIYF. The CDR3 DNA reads TGTGCCAGCAGCCCAACCGGGGGTGCGTCTTCCGGAAACACCATATATTTT.

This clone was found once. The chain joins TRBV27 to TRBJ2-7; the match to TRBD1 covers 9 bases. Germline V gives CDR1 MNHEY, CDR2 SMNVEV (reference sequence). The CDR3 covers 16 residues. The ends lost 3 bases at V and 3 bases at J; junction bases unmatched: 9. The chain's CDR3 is CASSFYGTGKGYEQYF. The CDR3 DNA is TGTGCCAGCAGTTTCTACGGGACAGGGAAGGGCTACGAGCAGTACTTC.

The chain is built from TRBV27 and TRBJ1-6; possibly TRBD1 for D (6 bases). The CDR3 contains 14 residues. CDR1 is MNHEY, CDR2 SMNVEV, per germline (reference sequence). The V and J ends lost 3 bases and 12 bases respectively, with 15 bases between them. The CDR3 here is CASSFSGQPRPLHF. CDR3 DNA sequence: TGTGCCAGCAGTTTTTCCGGACAGCCGAGACCCCTCCACTTT.

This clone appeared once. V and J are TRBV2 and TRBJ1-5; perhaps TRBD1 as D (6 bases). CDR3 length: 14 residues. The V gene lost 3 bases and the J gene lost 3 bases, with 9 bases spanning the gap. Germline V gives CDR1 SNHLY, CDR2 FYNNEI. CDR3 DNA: TGTGCCAGCAGTGAGGGACAAGCCAATCAGCCCCAGCATTTT. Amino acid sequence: CASSEGQANQPQHF.

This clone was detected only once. The chain's CDR3 is CASSVWGGKSDTQYF. The CDR3 DNA is TGTGCCAGCAGCGTTTGGGGGGGAAAGTCAGATACGCAGTATTTT. The chain combines TRBV9 with TRBJ2-3, with 7 nucleotides matching TRBD2. The CDR3 is 15 amino acids. After removal of 2 bases from V and 4 bases from J, the junction contained 7 bases not matched to a gene. Germline-derived CDR1 and CDR2 are SGDLS and YYNGEE.